The sequence of this T cell receptor (beta chain) was determined in a study of identical twins. The study, taken as a whole, reports: The study based its conclusions on cross-sectional statistical analysis and did not follow the same donors. Insertions ran lower in abundant cord blood beta clonotypes, though not in memory repertoires.

TCRdb analysed the 5' RACE reads with MiXCR anew, one entry per CDR3 protein. The sample records roughly 480,000 distinct CDR3 sequences, approximately 24% being singletons. The length of the CDR3 is 13 residues. In germline, CDR1 is DFQATT, CDR2 SNEGSKA (reference sequence). The ends were cut back, 1 base at V and 4 bases at J, with 9 bases in the middle. With regard to this clonotype: Antigen specificity is unknown.

These same data were also listed under a study on T cells expressing NK-cell markers. That paper adds: Leadership of the CD3+CD56-NKG2C+ fraction also belonged to these clonotypes in four donors.

The sample consisted of CD4+ T cells sorted from blood. This receptor was taken from a woman aged 18-35 years in good health. The chain recombines TRBV20-1 with TRBJ2-3; D might be TRBD2 (5 bases). CDR3 bases: TGCAGTGCTAGAGGGAACGGGGCAGATACGCAGTATTTT. It encodes CSARGNGADTQYF.